These 19 T cell receptor beta chains share one sample of origin, sequenced in a study of shared clonotypes between healthy human individuals. The assay was immunoSEQ multiplex PCR, and TCRdb's table has in-frame clones only and misses some. In the table there are roughly 480,000 clones, roughly 78% of which are singletons. The sample was PBMCs. These receptors came from a woman between 40 and 50 years old in good health. Some clones in this sample may be carry-over from other donors' samples.

The V call is TRBV27, the J call TRBJ2-3; maybe TRBD1 (5 bases). Germline CDR1 is MNHEY and CDR2 is SMNVEV (reference sequence). The CDR3 has 13 residues. The V gene lost 5 bases and the J gene lost 2 bases, with 8 bases spanning the gap. The CDR3 spells CASSPRATDTQYF. In DNA form, the CDR3 reads TGTGCCAGCAGTCCCAGGGCCACAGATACGCAGTATTTT.

The chain recombines TRBV5-1 with TRBJ1-1; 10 bases line up with TRBD1. Germline lookup yields CDR1 SGHRS and CDR2 YFSETQ. V lost 3 bases to trimming and J lost 2 bases; unmatched junction nucleotides: 10. The CDR3 is 17 amino acids. CDR3 sequence: CASSSPGTGATNTEAFF. The CDR3 DNA sequence: TGCGCCAGCAGCTCACCCGGGACAGGGGCCACCAACACTGAAGCTTTCTTT.

The chain combines TRBV7-9 with TRBJ2-1, with 13 positions matching TRBD2. Germline CDR1 SEHNR, CDR2 FQNEAQ (reference sequence). Trimming took 6 bases from V and 14 from J; bases not matched to a gene: 10. The CDR3 contains 14 residues. CDR3 amino acids: CASSVGLAGVGKFF. Here the CDR3 DNA reads TGTGCCAGCAGTGTTGGACTAGCGGGAGTGGGGAAGTTCTTC.

Concerning this clone: The sample holds other DNA sequences that translate to the same CDR3. CDR3 in amino acids: CSARGAYEQYF. The CDR3 DNA reads TGCAGTGCTAGAGGCGCCTACGAGCAGTACTTC. V and J are TRBV20-1 and TRBJ2-7; D remains unclear. Germline CDR1 and CDR2: DFQATT and SNEGSKA (reference sequence). The CDR3 is made up of 11 amino acids. V was trimmed by 1 base and J by 2 bases, leaving 3 bases between them.

This chain uses TRBV27 with TRBJ2-1; 11 bases match TRBD2. Looked up from germline, CDR1 is MNHEY and CDR2 is SMNVEV (reference sequence). Trimming removed 6 bases from V and 7 bases from J; junction bases left unmatched: 11. CDR3 length: 16 amino acids. Here the CDR3 DNA reads TGTGCCAGCAGCCCCCCACTAGCGGGAGTCACAAATGAGCAGTTCTTC. This translates into CASSPPLAGVTNEQFF.

The CDR3 spells CASSRQGEKLFF. The CDR3 region has the DNA TGTGCCAGCAGTCGACAGGGGGAAAAACTGTTTTTT. The chain joins TRBV6-1 to TRBJ1-4; 8 bases are a match to TRBD1. The CDR3 contains 12 residues. V trimming: 5 bases; J trimming: 8 bases; junction bases outside the gene matches: 1. CDR1 MNHNS and CDR2 SASEGT come from the germline V gene.

The genes are TRBV6-5 and TRBJ1-4; D remains ambiguous. Germline V gene sequence: CDR1 MNHEY, CDR2 SVGAGI. Trimming stripped 6 bases from V and 4 bases from J, with 12 bases between. This CDR3 contains 14 residues. The CDR3 protein is CASRDTWGNEKLFF. In DNA form, the CDR3 reads TGTGCCAGCAGAGACACTTGGGGTAATGAAAAACTGTTTTTT.

Only a few counts were recorded for this clone. The chain recombines TRBV29-1 with TRBJ2-7; TRBD1 or TRBD2 may be the D gene (7 bases each). Trimming shortened V by 3 bases and J by 5 bases, and 23 bases separated the two germline ends. CDR3 length: 16 residues. Germline V gene lookup returns CDR1 SQVTM and CDR2 ANQGSEA. The CDR3 reads CSVDRGRGGGPHEQYF. For the CDR3, the DNA is TGCAGCGTTGATAGGGGCAGGGGGGGCGGTCCCCACGAGCAGTACTTC.

The chain is built from TRBV25-1 and TRBJ1-1, with D unclear. The V end was cut by 4 bases, the J end by 1 base, with 7 bases between. Germline V CDR1 and CDR2: MGHDK, SYGVNS. The CDR3 sequence is 13 residues long. CDR3 sequence: CASSVGRNTEAFF. In nucleotides, the CDR3 is TGTGCCAGCAGTGTAGGACGGAACACTGAAGCTTTCTTT.

The CDR3 loop reads CASSLTAGSLDEQYF. The DNA for the CDR3 is TGTGCCAGCAGCTTAACGGCCGGGTCCCTCGACGAGCAGTACTTC. The gene calls are TRBV7-3 and TRBJ2-7; no definite D call. Germline-derived CDR1 and CDR2 are SGHTA and FQGTGA. This CDR3 comprises 15 residues. Between the trimmed V and J ends, which lost 0 bases and 5 bases, there was a span of 14 bases.

This clone has only a few counts. The chain uses TRBV11-2 and TRBJ2-7, with D possibly matching TRBD1 (5 bases). Germline CDR1 and CDR2: SGHAT and FQNNGV. CDR3 length equals 15 residues. The ends were cut back, 2 bases at V and 6 bases at J, with 17 bases in the middle. The CDR3 protein is CASSLFAGSVGEQYF. Here the CDR3 DNA reads TGTGCCAGCAGCTTATTTGCAGGGTCAGTAGGCGAGCAGTACTTC.

The genes are TRBV5-4 and TRBJ1-1, with a possible D match to TRBD1 (5 bases). V lost 4 bases, J lost 0 bases, and 13 bases lay in between. The CDR3 covers 15 residues. From germline, CDR1 is SGHNT and CDR2 YYREEE (reference sequence). In nucleotides, the CDR3 is TGTGCCAGCAGCAAGACGACAGACCTGAACACTGAAGCTTTCTTT. It codes for CASSKTTDLNTEAFF.

This chain uses TRBV5-1 with TRBJ1-1; TRBD1 matches 7 bases. The CDR3 covers 13 residues. The V segment lost 4 bases and the J segment 11 bases; nucleotides outside the gene matches: 11. Germline assignment: CDR1 SGHRS and CDR2 YFSETQ. The CDR3 sequence is CASSHPDRVGAFF. CDR3 bases: TGCGCCAGCAGCCACCCTGACAGGGTCGGGGCTTTCTTT.

This CDR3 is CASSQGTGNQETQYF. CDR3 sequence (DNA): TGTGCCAGCAGCCAAGGGACAGGTAACCAAGAGACCCAGTACTTC. The genes are TRBV4-2 and TRBJ2-5; 7 positions match TRBD1. Germline V gene sequence: CDR1 LGHNA, CDR2 YNFKEQ. The CDR3 loop spans 15 amino acids. Trimming took 1 base from V and 0 from J; bases not matched to a gene: 2.

V and J are TRBV19 and TRBJ1-1; possible D gene TRBD1, 6 bases. The CDR3 loop spans 14 amino acids. Trimming took 5 bases from V and 4 from J, leaving 14 bases between them. Germline CDR1 LNHDA, CDR2 SQIVND (reference sequence). The CDR3, as DNA: TGTGCCAGTAGTCAACAGGGTAGGATCACTGAAGCTTTCTTT. Translated, it gives CASSQQGRITEAFF.

This chain uses TRBV30 with TRBJ2-7, with D hard to call. Germline assignment: CDR1 GTSNPN and CDR2 SVGIG (reference sequence). CDR3 length equals 14 residues. Trimming pared 2 bases from V and 0 bases from J, leaving 11 bases between. CDR3 DNA: TGTGCCTGGAGTAAAGAACCAAGCTCCTACGAGCAGTACTTC. Amino acids: CAWSKEPSSYEQYF.

The chain combines TRBV7-6 with TRBJ2-1, with D unresolved. CDR3 length: 16 amino acids. The germline V gene encodes CDR1 SGHVS and CDR2 FNYEAQ. V lost 8 bases, J lost 0 bases, and 17 bases lay in between. In DNA, the CDR3 is TGTGCCAGCCTGAATGGGGTCTCTAACTCCTACAATGAGCAGTTCTTC. Its protein product is CASLNGVSNSYNEQFF.

The chain joins TRBV28 to TRBJ1-1, with D possibly matching TRBD1 (6 bases). In germline, CDR1 is MDHEN, CDR2 SYDVKM. The CDR3 is made up of 17 amino acids. V was pared by 3 bases and J by 0 bases, with 17 bases between. CDR3 DNA sequence: TGTGCCAGCAGTTTGGTCGGTACAGGGAAGGTGAACACTGAAGCTTTCTTT. Translating gives CASSLVGTGKVNTEAFF.

J is TRBJ1-1 and V is TRBV28; tentatively, D is TRBD1 (6 bases). V lost 10 bases and J 5 bases, leaving 20 bases between the germline ends. The germline V gene encodes CDR1 MDHEN and CDR2 SYDVKM. This CDR3 is built from 14 residues. Written as DNA, the CDR3 is TGTGCCACCATGATCAGGGGCTGGGGAACTGAAGCTTTCTTT. Protein product: CATMIRGWGTEAFF.